The 30 T cell receptor beta chains below were found in one sample sequenced in a study of early T cells in non-severe SARS-CoV-2 infection. TCRdb passed the 5' RACE reads through MiXCR, listing each CDR3 protein once. In the table there are 46,000 or so distinct CDR3 sequences, roughly an eighth of which are singletons. The sequenced sample was whole blood. The receptors were gathered from an adult who was a healthcare worker with PCR-confirmed SARS-CoV-2 infection or an uninfected control (not recorded which).

At least ten counts were recorded for this clonotype. The chain couples TRBV14 to TRBJ2-5; 8 nucleotides match TRBD1. CDR3 length: 13 amino acids. CDR1 is SGHDN, CDR2 FVKESK, per germline. After removal of 3 bases from V and 5 bases from J, the junction contained 2 bases not matched to a gene. Here the CDR3 reads CASSQDRAETQYF. The CDR3 nucleotides are TGTGCCAGCAGCCAGGACAGGGCCGAGACCCAGTACTTC.

About this clonotype: This could be a read error, since a much larger clone is one nucleotide away. The chain uses TRBV4-2 and TRBJ2-3, with D perhaps matching TRBD1 (7 bases). The length of the CDR3 is 15 residues. The V and J ends lost 3 bases and 8 bases respectively, with 18 bases between them. Germline V gene sequence: CDR1 LGHNA, CDR2 YNFKEQ. This CDR3 is CASSQGAEGAVTQYF. The DNA of the CDR3 is TGTGCCAGCAGCCAGGGGGCGGAGGGGGCAGTTACGCAGTATTTT.

The chain carries TRBV5-5 and TRBJ1-1; no clear D. This CDR3 comprises 14 residues. The germline V gene has CDR1 SGHKS and CDR2 YYEKEE (reference sequence). Trimming took 6 bases from V and 2 from J, leaving 14 bases between them. CDR3 protein: CASTRRTANTEAFF. In nucleotides, the CDR3 is TGTGCCAGCACGCGTAGGACGGCCAACACTGAAGCTTTCTTT.

This clonotype was seen repeatedly, ten times or more. The DNA of the CDR3 is TGTGCCAGCTGGGCCGGGGGCACAGATACGCAGTATTTT. It encodes CASWAGGTDTQYF. V and J are TRBV28 and TRBJ2-3; weak D call: TRBD2 (5 bases). V was clipped by 8 bases and J by 1 base, with 10 bases between them. Germline loops: CDR1 MDHEN, CDR2 SYDVKM. The CDR3 has 13 amino acids.

This clonotype appeared a few times. The V call is TRBV29-1, the J call TRBJ1-2; 7 bases map to TRBD1. This CDR3 is 11 amino acids long. The germline V gene encodes CDR1 SQVTM and CDR2 ANQGSEA. V shed 7 bases, J shed 7 bases, and the junction held 6 bases outside the gene matches. Here the CDR3 reads CSAGNRGGYTF. As DNA, the CDR3 is TGCAGCGCTGGCAACAGGGGTGGCTACACCTTC.

This clonotype has a count of ten or more. The CDR3 DNA sequence: TGTGCCAGCTCCTCGGAGAACTACGAGCAGTACTTC. It is translated as CASSSENYEQYF. This chain joins TRBV18 and TRBJ2-7; D not certain. CDR1 is KGHSH, CDR2 LQKENI, per germline. The length of the CDR3 is 12 residues. V lost 6 bases to trimming and J lost 3 bases, with 9 bases between them.

Many counts were recorded for this clonotype. The gene calls are TRBV7-6 and TRBJ1-6; maybe TRBD1 (5 bases). The CDR3 length is 14 residues. The V gene's germline CDR1 is SGHVS and CDR2 FNYEAQ. Between the trimmed V and J ends, which lost 2 bases and 5 bases, there was a span of 7 bases. The CDR3 DNA reads as TGTGCCAGCAGCTTACGACAGAATAATTCACCCCTCCACTTT. Translating gives CASSLRQNNSPLHF.

The table lists this clonotype with many counts. The rearrangement joins TRBV24-1 to TRBJ2-5, with D unresolved. Trimming took 4 bases from V and 1 from J, leaving 6 bases between them. This CDR3 is built from 13 residues. Germline assignment: CDR1 KGHDR and CDR2 SFDVKD. The DNA for the CDR3 is TGTGCCACCAGTGACTCCGTCCAAGAGACCCAGTACTTC. Translating gives CATSDSVQETQYF.

This chain links TRBV5-1 with TRBJ2-7; D gene ambiguous. Trimming pared 4 bases from V and 0 bases from J, leaving 11 bases between. The CDR3 length is 14 residues. Germline V gene data show CDR1 as SGHRS and CDR2 as YFSETQ. CDR3 DNA: TGCGCCAGCAGCACCCGACCAAGCTCCTACGAGCAGTACTTC. Translation: CASSTRPSSYEQYF. Filled out from reference TRBV5-1 and TRBJ2-7, the complete variable domain reads KAGVTQTPRYLIKTRGQQVTLSCSPISGHRSVSWYQQTPGQGLQFLFEYFSETQRNKGNFPGRFSGRQFSNSRSEMNVSTLELGDSALYLCASSTRPSSYEQYFGPGTRLTVT.

This clonotype was counted ten times or more. This sequence joins TRBV28 and TRBJ1-1, with D uncertain. The V gene's germline CDR1 is MDHEN and CDR2 SYDVKM. This CDR3 spans 11 amino acids. Trimming left V 11 bases short and J 8 bases short, with 15 bases between. CDR3 sequence reads: CAANSPFEAFF. CDR3 nucleotide sequence: TGTGCCGCGAACAGCCCCTTCGAAGCTTTCTTT. The full variable domain, completed using reference TRBV28 and TRBJ1-1, is DVKVTQSSRYLVKRTGEKVFLECVQDMDHENMFWYRQDPGLGLRLIYFSYDVKMKEKGDIPEGYSVSREKKERFSLILESASTNQTSMYLCAANSPFEAFFGQGTRLTVV.

This clonotype was observed at least ten times. The chain couples TRBV20-1 to TRBJ2-5, with D uncertain. V lost 3 bases and J lost 2, with 16 bases in between. Germline CDR1 is DFQATT and CDR2 is SNEGSKA (reference sequence). The CDR3 contains 15 residues. CDR3 in DNA: TGCAGTGCTAGCCCCAACAGTAAATCGCAAGAGACCCAGTACTTC. This codes for CSASPNSKSQETQYF.

This clonotype was seen a handful of times. This chain joins TRBV6-2 or TRBV6-3 and TRBJ2-1; possible D gene TRBD2, 5 bases. Trimming stripped 0 bases from V and 0 bases from J, with 15 bases between. The CDR3 runs 18 residues. In germline, CDR1 is MNHEY, CDR2 SVGEGT. As DNA, the CDR3 is TGTGCCAGCAGTTACTCACCAGCGGTGGAAAGCTCCTACAATGAGCAGTTCTTC. This codes for CASSYSPAVESSYNEQFF.

This clonotype was seen at least ten times. The chain is built from TRBV10-1 and TRBJ2-5, with TRBD2 identical over 9 bases. Germline assignment: CDR1 WNHNN and CDR2 SYGVQD (reference sequence). This CDR3 is 24 amino acids long. Trimming at V came to 8 bases and at J to 2 bases, leaving 36 bases not matched to a gene. As DNA, the CDR3 is TGCGCCAGCGCGGGTTTTCGAAGGGCCTCTTCCACCCAAATGAGACTAGCGGCTCAAGAGACCCAGTACTTC. Protein sequence: CASAGFRRASSTQMRLAAQETQYF.

V is TRBV7-9 and J is TRBJ1-5; D possibly corresponds to TRBD1 (5 bases). This CDR3 is 12 amino acids long. V lost 3 bases and J lost 7, with 7 bases in between. Germline CDR1 reads SEHNR; CDR2 reads FQNEAQ (reference sequence). CDR3 in DNA: TGTGCCAGCAGCTTTTGGGACCAGCCCCAGCATTTT. Translation: CASSFWDQPQHF.

This clonotype is medium-sized. The chain couples TRBV29-1 to TRBJ2-3, with D perhaps assigned TRBD1 or TRBD2 (5 bases each). CDR3 length equals 14 residues. The germline CDR1 and CDR2 sequences are SQVTM and ANQGSEA. V was clipped by 8 bases and J by 4 bases, with 19 bases between them. CDR3 in amino acids: CSPRVGAGADTQYF. The CDR3 coding sequence is TGCAGCCCGCGGGTAGGGGCAGGAGCAGATACGCAGTATTTT.

This clonotype was detected ten times or more. V gene TRBV5-1 combines with J gene TRBJ2-7; D possibly matches TRBD1 or TRBD2 (5 bases each). V lost 4 bases and J 5 bases, leaving 16 bases between the germline ends. The CDR3 loop spans 14 amino acids. Germline V CDR1 and CDR2: SGHRS, YFSETQ. Here the CDR3 DNA reads TGCGCCAGCAGCCTCCCAGGGAGCCTCAACGAGCAGTACTTC. Translated: CASSLPGSLNEQYF.

This clonotype has a count of ten or more. The chain links TRBV4-1 to TRBJ2-1; D remains unclear. Germline lookup yields CDR1 MGHRA and CDR2 YSYEKL. The CDR3 loop spans 16 amino acids. V lost 2 bases and J 3 bases, leaving 14 bases between the germline ends. The CDR3 spells CASSQRIAIYYNEQFF. The CDR3, as DNA: TGCGCCAGCAGCCAAAGAATAGCTATATACTACAATGAGCAGTTCTTC.

This clonotype was picked up many times. V gene TRBV7-6 combines with J gene TRBJ1-1; D remains ambiguous. The CDR3 is 13 residues long. From germline, CDR1 is SGHVS and CDR2 FNYEAQ. V was clipped by 5 bases and J by 0 bases, with 7 bases between them. The CDR3 here is CASSLTVNTEAFF. Here the CDR3 DNA reads TGTGCCAGCAGCCTGACGGTGAACACTGAAGCTTTCTTT.

V gene TRBV29-1 combines with J gene TRBJ1-1; D not resolved. From germline, CDR1 is SQVTM and CDR2 ANQGSEA. The CDR3 is 11 residues long. The germline V and J ends were trimmed by 6 bases and 1 base, with 6 bases remaining between them. CDR3 bases: TGCAGCGTGCGCGCGAACACTGAAGCTTTCTTT. This codes for CSVRANTEAFF.

The V gene is TRBV7-3, the J gene TRBJ2-1; D unclear. The CDR3 length is 15 residues. CDR1 SGHTA and CDR2 FQGTGA come from the germline V gene. V was trimmed by 5 bases and J by 0 bases, leaving 11 bases between them. In DNA, the CDR3 is TGTGCCAGCAGCCAGGCCTTTAGCTCCTACAATGAGCAGTTCTTC. Its protein product is CASSQAFSSYNEQFF.

This clonotype was recorded at least ten times. The V call is TRBV12-3 or TRBV12-4, the J call TRBJ1-2, with D unresolved. The CDR3 covers 15 residues. The V gene lost 3 bases and the J gene lost 6 bases, with 17 bases spanning the gap. The CDR3 spells CASSFGLGSWHGYTF. The CDR3, as DNA: TGTGCCAGCAGTTTCGGTTTGGGGTCCTGGCATGGCTACACCTTC.

The V and J genes are TRBV19 and TRBJ2-3, with no clear D. Germline CDR1 reads LNHDA; CDR2 reads SQIVND (reference sequence). The V gene lost 3 bases and the J gene lost 3 bases, with 13 bases spanning the gap. The CDR3 runs to 15 residues. CDR3 bases: TGTGCCAGTAGTATGGTTCAGGCGAGGACAGATACGCAGTATTTT. It specifies CASSMVQARTDTQYF.

This clonotype was seen ten or more times. The V and J genes are TRBV20-1 and TRBJ1-2; D gene unclear. V lost 0 bases and J 8 bases, leaving 7 bases between the germline ends. Germline assignment: CDR1 DFQATT and CDR2 SNEGSKA (reference sequence). This CDR3 has 11 residues. The CDR3 protein is CSARDTSGYTF. CDR3 nucleotide sequence: TGCAGTGCTAGAGATACGTCAGGCTACACCTTC.

This clonotype was seen more than once but under ten times. The CDR3 sequence is CSVRQGLTNEKLFF. CDR3 sequence (DNA): TGCAGCGTTAGACAGGGATTGACTAATGAAAAACTGTTTTTT. V is TRBV29-1 and J is TRBJ1-4; TRBD1 aligns across 7 bases. V gave up 5 bases and J gave up 2 bases; unmatched junction bases: 5. Per the germline V gene, CDR1 is SQVTM and CDR2 is ANQGSEA. This CDR3 is built from 14 residues.

The V gene is TRBV28, the J gene TRBJ2-7; maybe TRBD1 (6 bases). From germline, CDR1 is MDHEN and CDR2 SYDVKM. V lost 6 bases, J lost 6 bases, and 12 bases lay in between. The CDR3 has 12 residues. The CDR3 spells CASSWTVSEQYF. In nucleotides, the CDR3 is TGTGCCAGCAGCTGGACAGTTTCCGAGCAGTACTTC.

This clonotype came up many times. V is TRBV29-1 and J is TRBJ2-1; D gene unclear. The CDR3 runs 13 residues. Germline CDR1 is SQVTM and CDR2 is ANQGSEA. Trimming left V 6 bases short and J 4 bases short, with 13 bases between. CDR3 residues: CSVPLASYNEQFF. The CDR3, as DNA: TGCAGCGTACCTCTCGCCTCATACAATGAGCAGTTCTTC.

This clonotype was counted between two and nine times. The chain joins TRBV5-1 to TRBJ1-1; 9 bases fit TRBD1. V gave up 2 bases and J gave up 2 bases; unmatched junction bases: 7. This CDR3 has 16 residues. CDR1 and CDR2 from the germline V gene are SGHRS and YFSETQ. The CDR3 reads CASSFRDRAGNTEAFF. CDR3 DNA sequence: TGCGCCAGCAGCTTTCGGGACAGGGCTGGTAACACTGAAGCTTTCTTT.

The gene calls are TRBV7-2 and TRBJ2-6; 8 bases fit TRBD1. The CDR3 runs 16 residues. The trim removed 1 base at V and 4 bases at J, leaving 3 bases unmatched. Per germline, CDR1 SGHTA and CDR2 FQGNSA. For the CDR3, the DNA is TGTGCCAGCAGCTTAGGACAGGGGAAGGGGGCCAACGTCCTGACTTTC. Translating it yields CASSLGQGKGANVLTF. Variable domain in full (rest from reference TRBV7-2 and TRBJ2-6): GAGVSQSPSNKVTEKGKDVELRCDPISGHTALYWYRQSLGQGLEFLIYFQGNSAPDKSGLPSDRFSAERTGGSVSTLTIQRTQQEDSAVYLCASSLGQGKGANVLTFGAGSRLTVL.

The J gene is TRBJ2-1, the V gene TRBV24-1; D remains unclear. The CDR3 totals 13 residues. Germline values: CDR1 KGHDR, CDR2 SFDVKD. The ends were cut back, 3 bases at V and 7 bases at J, with 9 bases in the middle. The CDR3 reads CATSDPDPNEQFF. The CDR3 DNA is TGTGCCACCAGTGATCCCGACCCGAATGAGCAGTTCTTC.

This clonotype was observed a handful of times. The V gene is TRBV29-1, the J gene TRBJ1-5; D remains unclear. With 5 bases removed from V and 3 bases from J, the gap between germline ends came to 2 bases. CDR3 length equals 10 residues. Germline loops: CDR1 SQVTM, CDR2 ANQGSEA. The CDR3 nucleotides read TGCAGCGTTCCCAATCAGCCCCAGCATTTT. Translation: CSVPNQPQHF. Full variable domain (outside the CDR3, taken from reference TRBV29-1 and TRBJ1-5): SAVISQKPSRDICQRGTSLTIQCQVDSQVTMMFWYRQQPGQSLTLIATANQGSEATYESGFVIDKFPISRPNLTFSTLTVSNMSPEDSSIYLCSVPNQPQHFGDGTRLSIL.